The 31 T cell receptor beta chains presented below share a single source sample, sequenced in a study of blood T cell dynamics during melanoma immunotherapy. This sample's time point: pre-treatment baseline. Sequencing was performed with immunoSEQ multiplex PCR; in TCRdb, only in-frame clones are kept and a portion is missing. The data show 16,000 or so clones, over 65% seen once. This sample comprised blood, obtained from a patient treated with checkpoint blockade. These receptors all come from a human donor with melanoma.

The chain uses TRBV6-5 and TRBJ1-5; 11 bases agree with TRBD1. Germline CDR1 is MNHEY and CDR2 is SVGAGI. The CDR3 is 16 amino acids. The trim removed 2 bases at V and 6 bases at J, leaving 6 bases unmatched. The CDR3 region is CASSYGTGGEGQPQHF. CDR3 in DNA: TGTGCCAGCAGTTACGGGACAGGGGGAGAGGGTCAGCCCCAGCATTTT.

The chain couples TRBV30 to TRBJ2-7; D assignment may be TRBD1 or TRBD2 (5 bases each). Germline values: CDR1 GTSNPN, CDR2 SVGIG (reference sequence). V was cut by 5 bases and J by 3 bases, with 8 bases left in between. This CDR3 has 11 residues. This chain's CDR3 is CAWGTDYEQYF. The CDR3 region has the DNA TGTGCCTGGGGGACCGACTACGAGCAGTACTTC.

The chain links TRBV6-1 to TRBJ2-7; no definite D call. The germline V and J ends were trimmed by 1 base and 3 bases, with 7 bases remaining between them. The CDR3 extends over 13 amino acids. From germline, CDR1 is MNHNS and CDR2 SASEGT. CDR3 sequence: CASSEGPDYEQYF. The CDR3 nucleotides read TGTGCCAGCAGTGAAGGCCCCGACTACGAGCAGTACTTC.

The gene calls are TRBV9 and TRBJ2-1, with 7 bases fitting TRBD1. The junction had 7 bases not matched to a gene; V was cut back by 0 bases and J by 4 bases. Germline V gene lookup returns CDR1 SGDLS and CDR2 YYNGEE. The CDR3 has 16 residues. CDR3 DNA sequence: TGTGCCAGCAGCGTAGAGGGACAGTCGTTTTACAATGAGCAGTTCTTC. Amino acid sequence: CASSVEGQSFYNEQFF.

This clone has just one count. The chain links TRBV6-5 to TRBJ1-6, with 7 bases that match TRBD1. V shed 6 bases and J 5 bases; nucleotides not matched to a gene: 7. The CDR3 spans 15 residues. Germline CDR1 and CDR2: MNHEY and SVGAGI. CDR3 loop: CASRKQGLDNSPLHF. CDR3 nucleotides: TGTGCCAGCAGAAAACAGGGGCTCGATAATTCACCCCTCCACTTT.

This chain connects TRBV5-4 to TRBJ2-2, with a tentative D call TRBD1 (6 bases). Germline values: CDR1 SGHNT, CDR2 YYREEE (reference sequence). This CDR3 spans 15 amino acids. Trimming stripped 4 bases from V and 6 bases from J, with 16 bases between. The CDR3 nucleotides are TGTGCCAGCAGCCCTACGATACAGGGCCCCGGGGAGCTGTTTTTT. Its protein is CASSPTIQGPGELFF.

This clone appeared once. The chain carries TRBV2 and TRBJ2-3; no clear D. Germline-derived CDR1 and CDR2 are SNHLY and FYNNEI. The CDR3 covers 14 residues. The V end was cut by 8 bases, the J end by 0 bases, with 12 bases between. CDR3 nucleotides: TGTGCCAGCCAGAAGTGGGAAAGCACAGATACGCAGTATTTT. Translated, it gives CASQKWESTDTQYF.

The rearrangement joins TRBV11-1 to TRBJ2-5; D is possibly TRBD2 (7 bases). This CDR3 has 15 residues. The germline V gene encodes CDR1 SGHAT and CDR2 FQDESV (reference sequence). Trimming cost V 1 base and J 5 bases, with 14 bases left between them. The CDR3 region is CASSLEGGAGETQYF. CDR3 bases: TGTGCCAGCAGCTTAGAGGGGGGGGCTGGTGAGACCCAGTACTTC. Complete variable domain (other parts from reference TRBV11-1 and TRBJ2-5): EAEVAQSPRYKITEKSQAVAFWCDPISGHATLYWYRQILGQGPELLVQFQDESVVDDSQLPKDRFSAERLKGVDSTLKIQPAELGDSAMYLCASSLEGGAGETQYFGPGTRLLVL.

This chain connects TRBV7-6 to TRBJ2-7; 9 positions agree with TRBD2. The V gene end was trimmed by 1 base and the J gene end by 5 bases; junction bases not matched to a gene: 6. CDR1 and CDR2 from the germline V gene are SGHVS and FNYEAQ. This CDR3 spans 15 amino acids. The CDR3 here is CASSLVGTSFDEQYF. DNA for the CDR3: TGTGCCAGCAGCTTAGTCGGGACTAGCTTCGACGAGCAGTACTTC.

In this sample, this clone turned up a few times. The V gene is TRBV6-1, the J gene TRBJ1-2; TRBD1 might be the D (6 bases). The germline CDR1 and CDR2 sequences are MNHNS and SASEGT. V lost 8 bases to trimming and J lost 8 bases, with 18 bases between them. The CDR3 runs to 13 residues. Written as DNA, the CDR3 is TGTGCCAGCGAAGGACAGCCTCGCGGGGGCTACACCTTC. It specifies CASEGQPRGGYTF.

V is TRBV5-5 and J is TRBJ2-5; D may be TRBD2 (5 bases). The CDR3 runs to 14 residues. V lost 0 bases to trimming and J lost 4 bases, with 10 bases between them. Germline values: CDR1 SGHKS, CDR2 YYEKEE (reference sequence). The CDR3, as DNA: TGTGCCAGCAGCTTGGTAGAGGGAGCAGAGACCCAGTACTTC. It encodes CASSLVEGAETQYF.

This chain joins TRBV4-2 and TRBJ2-7, with 9 bases that match TRBD2. This CDR3 spans 15 amino acids. J was trimmed by 3 bases and V by 5 bases; bases with no gene match: 8. Germline V gene data show CDR1 as LGHNA and CDR2 as YNFKEQ. CDR3 nucleotides: TGTGCCAGCAGCTTAGGGACTAGCTTGCGCTACGAGCAGTACTTC. Translated: CASSLGTSLRYEQYF.

The chain recombines TRBV4-1 with TRBJ2-7; 9 nucleotides align to TRBD2. Unmatched junction bases numbered 3, after V lost 1 base and J lost 2 bases. From germline, CDR1 is MGHRA and CDR2 YSYEKL. This CDR3 spans 15 amino acids. The CDR3 reads CASSQASGGTYEQYF. CDR3 in DNA: TGCGCCAGCAGCCAAGCGAGCGGGGGGACCTACGAGCAGTACTTC.

J is TRBJ2-2 and V is TRBV10-3; 7 bases map to TRBD1. The CDR3 is 16 residues long. J lost 3 bases, V lost 0 bases, and 4 bases had no gene match. Germline CDR1 and CDR2: ENHRY and SYGVKD. The CDR3 sequence is CAISESRGRDTGELFF. The CDR3 DNA is TGTGCCATCAGTGAGTCAAGGGGGCGGGACACCGGGGAGCTGTTTTTT.

This clone was recorded once. The chain carries TRBV5-4 and TRBJ2-3; 9 positions agree with TRBD2. Germline V lookup: CDR1 SGHNT, CDR2 YYREEE (reference sequence). V shed 4 bases, J shed 3 bases, and the junction held 6 bases outside the gene matches. CDR3 size: 15 residues. CDR3 loop: CASSGGGAGTDTQYF. The CDR3 nucleotides read TGTGCCAGCAGCGGCGGGGGGGCGGGGACAGATACGCAGTATTTT. The full variable domain, with the rest looked up from reference TRBV5-4 and TRBJ2-3, is ETGVTQSPTHLIKTRGQQVTLRCSSQSGHNTVSWYQQALGQGPQFIFQYYREEENGRGNFPPRFSGLQFPNYSSELNVNALELDDSALYLCASSGGGAGTDTQYFGPGTRLTVL.

This clone has just one count. The chain employs TRBV12-1 and TRBJ2-7; the D call TRBD2 from the table was never checked on the DNA. TRBV12-1 counts as a pseudogene. The CDR3 contains 14 residues. The CDR3 loop is CASSPDCDAYEQYF. CDR3 in DNA: TGTGCCAGCAGCCCCGACTGTGATGCCTACGAGCAGTACTTC.

This sequence joins TRBV2 and TRBJ1-4; 8 bases are a match to TRBD1. V trimming: 6 bases; J trimming: 8 bases; junction bases outside the gene matches: 8. The CDR3 is 14 residues long. The germline V gene encodes CDR1 SNHLY and CDR2 FYNNEI. The CDR3 loop is CASSFQGAGEKLFF. CDR3 nucleotides: TGTGCCAGCAGCTTTCAGGGGGCAGGGGAAAAACTGTTTTTT.

Only a few counts were recorded for this clone. This chain joins TRBV2 and TRBJ1-2; 7 bases agree with TRBD1. Germline CDR1 reads SNHLY; CDR2 reads FYNNEI. Losses at the gene ends were 3 bases for V and 8 bases for J; bases not matched to a gene: 6. The CDR3 has 13 residues. The CDR3 coding sequence is TGTGCCAGCAGTGAGAGACAGGGTCGAGGCTACACCTTC. Encoded protein: CASSERQGRGYTF.

This chain uses TRBV10-3 with TRBJ2-1, with 7 bases matching TRBD1. The germline V gene encodes CDR1 ENHRY and CDR2 SYGVKD. V gave up 4 bases and J gave up 0 bases; unmatched junction bases: 3. CDR3 length: 15 amino acids. CDR3 nucleotides: TGTGCCATCAGTGGGGACAGTAGCTCCTACAATGAGCAGTTCTTC. This encodes CAISGDSSSYNEQFF.

The chain carries TRBV12-5 and TRBJ2-1; either TRBD1 or TRBD2 may fit D (5 bases each). CDR1 LGHNT and CDR2 FRNRAP come from the germline V gene. This CDR3 contains 12 residues. V was shortened by 5 bases and J by 7 bases, with 9 bases between the two germline ends. The DNA for the CDR3 is TGTGCTAGTGGTAGAGGGGTGAATGAGCAGTTCTTC. Translated, it gives CASGRGVNEQFF.

The rearrangement joins TRBV7-3 to TRBJ2-7, with D possibly called TRBD1 or TRBD2 (5 bases each). The CDR3 sequence is 15 residues long. Germline V lookup: CDR1 SGHTA, CDR2 FQGTGA. The V gene lost 1 base and the J gene lost 3 bases, with 13 bases spanning the gap. CDR3 amino acids: CASSLMLGTGYEQYF. CDR3 nucleotides: TGTGCCAGCAGCTTAATGTTGGGGACCGGCTACGAGCAGTACTTC.

This clone showed up just a few times. The chain uses TRBV10-3 and TRBJ1-4, with TRBD1 matching over 7 bases. Unmatched junction bases numbered 9, after V lost 6 bases and J lost 5 bases. Germline values: CDR1 ENHRY, CDR2 SYGVKD. The length of the CDR3 is 15 residues. The CDR3 bases are TGTGCCATCAGGTCTGACAGGGTCTTAAATGAAAAACTGTTTTTT. As protein: CAIRSDRVLNEKLFF.

The V call is TRBV29-1, the J call TRBJ2-2; tentative D call: TRBD1 (6 bases). V gave up 6 bases and J gave up 1 base, with 9 bases separating them. In germline, CDR1 is SQVTM, CDR2 ANQGSEA. The CDR3 is 13 residues long. As DNA, the CDR3 is TGCAGCGTAGGCAGGGGGAACACCGGGGAGCTGTTTTTT. Its protein product is CSVGRGNTGELFF.

The J gene is TRBJ2-1, the V gene TRBV7-9; D is ambiguous. The CDR3 contains 10 residues. Between the trimmed V and J ends, which lost 3 bases and 10 bases, there was a span of 4 bases. Germline V gene sequence: CDR1 SEHNR, CDR2 FQNEAQ (reference sequence). CDR3 in DNA: TGTGCCAGCAGCTTGGGGGAGCAGTTCTTC. This encodes CASSLGEQFF.

The rearrangement joins TRBV27 to TRBJ2-2; D might be TRBD1 (5 bases). The germline V gene encodes CDR1 MNHEY and CDR2 SMNVEV (reference sequence). CDR3 length: 15 amino acids. Trimming stripped 2 bases from V and 3 bases from J, with 10 bases between. CDR3 in amino acids: CASSLQGQDTGELFF. CDR3 nucleotide sequence: TGTGCCAGCAGTTTACAGGGTCAGGACACCGGGGAGCTGTTTTTT.

V usage is TRBV28 and J usage is TRBJ1-2; D ambiguous. Trimming removed 3 bases at V and 0 bases at J, with 11 bases between. This CDR3 region has 15 residues. Germline CDR1 and CDR2: MDHEN and SYDVKM. Here the CDR3 DNA reads TGTGCCAGCAGTTTCCACGCCAGACCTAACTATGGCTACACCTTC. It specifies CASSFHARPNYGYTF.

This chain joins TRBV6-5 and TRBJ1-6; possible D gene TRBD1, 5 bases. Germline values: CDR1 MNHEY, CDR2 SVGAGI. This CDR3 region has 15 residues. Deletions cut 5 bases from V and 3 bases from J, with 11 bases between. The CDR3 coding sequence is TGTGCCAGCAGTCCAACAGGTGGCTATAATTCACCCCTCCACTTT. Its translation: CASSPTGGYNSPLHF.

This clone was recorded once. This chain joins TRBV7-9 and TRBJ2-5; D is unresolved. TRBJ2-7 explains the end of the DNA better; the J call may be wrong. The CDR3 covers 13 residues. CDR1 SEHNR and CDR2 FQNEAQ come from the germline V gene (reference sequence). The DNA for the CDR3 is TGTGCCAGCAGCTTAGCACTCGCCGACGAGCAGTACTTC. Translation gives CASSLALADEQYF.

The rearrangement joins TRBV19 to TRBJ1-2; D call uncertain. The germline CDR1 and CDR2 sequences are LNHDA and SQIVND (reference sequence). V lost 8 bases and J 7 bases, leaving 20 bases between the germline ends. The CDR3 consists of 14 residues. The CDR3 bases are TGTGCCAGTCGGGAAGAGAGTAGGGCATTTGGCTACACCTTC. Translation: CASREESRAFGYTF.

The chain joins TRBV4-2 to TRBJ1-2, with D unresolved. The CDR3 sequence is 13 residues long. Per germline, CDR1 LGHNA and CDR2 YNFKEQ. V gave up 5 bases and J gave up 8 bases, with 15 bases separating them. The CDR3: CASSFFPLSGYTF. CDR3 sequence (DNA): TGTGCCAGCAGCTTTTTCCCCTTGAGCGGCTACACCTTC.

This clone was counted only a few times. V usage is TRBV4-2 and J usage is TRBJ1-4; D is undetermined. This CDR3 region has 13 residues. Trimming removed 3 bases from V and 7 bases from J, with 9 bases in between. Germline V lookup: CDR1 LGHNA, CDR2 YNFKEQ. CDR3 protein: CASSQGVGEKLFF. CDR3 nucleotide sequence: TGTGCCAGCAGCCAGGGAGTAGGTGAAAAACTGTTTTTT.